This T cell receptor (beta chain) was recorded in a study of cytomegalovirus exposure and HLA in healthy donors. Findings of the study overall: It was assumed in the presence/absence analyses that sequencing depth was roughly uniform across donors. HLA restriction was apparent for most CMV-associated TCR beta chains in a later analysis.

With respect to this clone: The antigen remains unidentified.

PCR amplification relied on 60 Vbeta primers (plus 13 Jbeta primers). Data came from immunoSEQ multiplex PCR; TCRdb stores just in-frame clones and leaves some out. The sample records around 150,000 clones, 60% to 80% being singletons. Donors were ostensibly healthy at sampling, although undocumented immune exposures were probable. This sequence originates from a woman aged 40 to 50 in good health and CMV-seropositive. The source material was PBMCs.

In DNA, the CDR3 is TGTGCCAGCAGCCCCCTCCGCAGGGGATCCTACGAGCAGTACTTC. Translated: CASSPLRRGSYEQYF. V is TRBV11-3 and J is TRBJ2-7; D is perhaps TRBD1 (6 bases). Trimming took off 5 bases at V and 1 base at J, with 15 bases between the two ends. This CDR3 spans 15 amino acids. The V gene's germline CDR1 is SGHNT and CDR2 YENEEA. Supplemented by reference TRBV11-3 and TRBJ2-7, the full variable domain reads EAGVVQSPRYKIIEKKQPVAFWCNPISGHNTLYWYLQNLGQGPELLIRYENEEAVDDSQLPKDRFSAERLKGVDSTLKIQPAELGDSAVYLCASSPLRRGSYEQYFGPGTRLTVT.